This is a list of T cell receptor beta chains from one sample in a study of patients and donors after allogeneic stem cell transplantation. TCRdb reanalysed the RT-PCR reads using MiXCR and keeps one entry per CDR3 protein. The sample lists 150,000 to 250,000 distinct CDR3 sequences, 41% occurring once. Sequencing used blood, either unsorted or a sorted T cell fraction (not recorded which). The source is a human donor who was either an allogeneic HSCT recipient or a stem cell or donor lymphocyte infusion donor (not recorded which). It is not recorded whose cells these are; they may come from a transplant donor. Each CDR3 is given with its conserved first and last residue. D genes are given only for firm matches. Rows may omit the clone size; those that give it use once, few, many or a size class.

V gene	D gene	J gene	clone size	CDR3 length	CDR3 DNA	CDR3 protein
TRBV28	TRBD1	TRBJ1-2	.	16	TGTGCCAGCAGTTTTACGGGACAGGGAAACCCCCCTCTCTACACCTTC	CASSFTGQGNPPLYTF
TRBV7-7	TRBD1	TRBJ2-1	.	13	TGTGCCAGCAGCTCGATCGACAGGGGTGAGCAGTTCTTC	CASSSIDRGEQFF
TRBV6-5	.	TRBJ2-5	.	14	TGTGCCAGCAGTCGAGGGGTGGTCCAAGAGACCCAGTACTTC	CASSRGVVQETQYF
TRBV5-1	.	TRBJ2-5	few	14	TGCGCCAGCAGCGGGGGTTTGCGACAAGAGACCCAGTACTTC	CASSGGLRQETQYF
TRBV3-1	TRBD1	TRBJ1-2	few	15	TGTGCCAGCAGCCTAATTCCGACAGGGGACTATGGCTACACCTTC	CASSLIPTGDYGYTF
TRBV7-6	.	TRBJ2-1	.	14	TGTGCCAGCGGATTAACAGTCTCCTACAATGAGCAGTTCTTC	CASGLTVSYNEQFF
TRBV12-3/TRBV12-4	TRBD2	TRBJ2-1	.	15	TGTGCCAGCAGGGCACCGGGACTAGGTCCCAATGAGCAGTTCTTC	CASRAPGLGPNEQFF
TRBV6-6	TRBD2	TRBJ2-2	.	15	TGTGCCAGCAGTGGCACTAGCGGGAGGACCGGGGAGCTGTTTTTT	CASSGTSGRTGELFF
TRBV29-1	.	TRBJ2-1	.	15	TGCAGCGCTCACGCCCCGGGTGAGACCTACAATGAGCAGTTCTTC	CSAHAPGETYNEQFF
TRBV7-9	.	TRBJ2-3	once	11	TGTGCCAGCAGCACACTAGATACGCAGTATTTT	CASSTLDTQYF
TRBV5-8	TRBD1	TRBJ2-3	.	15	TGTGCCAGCAGCCGGGGCGGGACAGGGGGAGATACGCAGTATTTT	CASSRGGTGGDTQYF
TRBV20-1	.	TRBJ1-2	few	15	TGCAGTGCTAGAGGGATGAGGGCTTATAACTATGGCTACACCTTC	CSARGMRAYNYGYTF
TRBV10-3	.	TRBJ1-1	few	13	TGTGCCATTCAGACAGGAAAGAACACTGAAGCTTTCTTT	CAIQTGKNTEAFF
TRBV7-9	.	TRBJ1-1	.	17	TGTGCCAGCAGCTATTCGATGGGTAGGGGGGGCCACACTGAAGCTTTCTTT	CASSYSMGRGGHTEAFF
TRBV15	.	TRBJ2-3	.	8	TGCCCGGCAGATACGCAGTATTTT	CPADTQYF
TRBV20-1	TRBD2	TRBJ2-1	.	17	TGCAGTGCTAGTTCCCTGTCCGGGACTAGAATCAACAATGAGCAGTTCTTC	CSASSLSGTRINNEQFF
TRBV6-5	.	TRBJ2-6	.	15	TGTGCCAGCACGATTAGCGCCTCTGGGGCCAACGTCCTGACTTTC	CASTISASGANVLTF
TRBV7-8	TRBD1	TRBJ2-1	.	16	TGTGCCAGCAGCTTCTCCGAGACAGGGTATTACAATGAGCAGTTCTTC	CASSFSETGYYNEQFF
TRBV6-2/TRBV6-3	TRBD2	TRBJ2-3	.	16	TGTGCCAGCAGTTACCCATCTAGCGGGAGTGGATATACGCAGTATTTT	CASSYPSSGSGYTQYF
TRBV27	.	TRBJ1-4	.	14	TGTGCCAGCGCGACGGGAGCAACTAATGAAAAACTGTTTTTT	CASATGATNEKLFF
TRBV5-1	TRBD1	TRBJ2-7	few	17	TGCGCCAGCAGCTTGGGAGGGACAGGGTCAAGCTCCTACGAGCAGTACTTC	CASSLGGTGSSSYEQYF
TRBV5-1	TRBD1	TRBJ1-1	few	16	TGCGCCAGCAGCCCGGGGACAGGGAAAGTGAGCACTGAAGCTTTCTTT	CASSPGTGKVSTEAFF
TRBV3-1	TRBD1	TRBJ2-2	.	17	TGTGCCAGCGAACGACAGGGGGCGAGTCTTGGGACCGGGGAGCTGTTTTTT	CASERQGASLGTGELFF
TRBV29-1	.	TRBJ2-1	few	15	TGCAGCGTTGGCCCCCGGGACGGCGCTGTAGATGAGCAGTTCTTC	CSVGPRDGAVDEQFF
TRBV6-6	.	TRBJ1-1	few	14	TGTGCCAGCAGTTACTCTCCCCAGTTACCTGAAGCTTTCTTT	CASSYSPQLPEAFF
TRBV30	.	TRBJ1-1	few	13	TGTGCCCGAGGTAGGGGCGTGAACACTGAAGCTTTCTTT	CARGRGVNTEAFF
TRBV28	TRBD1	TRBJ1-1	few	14	TGTGCCAGCAGGTCCACAGGGGGGAACACTGAAGCTTTCTTT	CASRSTGGNTEAFF
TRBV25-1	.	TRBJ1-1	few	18	TGTGCCAGCAGGGCAAACGGGCGGAGGGACAATACGAACACTGAAGCTTTCTTT	CASRANGRRDNTNTEAFF
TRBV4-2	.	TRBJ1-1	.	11	TGTGCCAGCAGCCACACAGGGGAAGCTTTCTTT	CASSHTGEAFF
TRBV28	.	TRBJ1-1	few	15	TGTGCCAGCAGTTTATATGGGGGCGGGAACACTGAAGCTTTCTTT	CASSLYGGGNTEAFF
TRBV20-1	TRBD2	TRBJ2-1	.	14	TGCAGTGCGCTTAGCGGGAGGGATTACAATGAGCAGTTCTTC	CSALSGRDYNEQFF
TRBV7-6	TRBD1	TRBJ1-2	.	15	TGTGCCAGCGGGGGAGGGGACAGGGGTTACTATGGCTACACCTTC	CASGGGDRGYYGYTF
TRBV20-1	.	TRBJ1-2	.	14	TGCAGTGCTAGAGTACCCCCGCCGACTTATGGCTACACCTTC	CSARVPPPTYGYTF
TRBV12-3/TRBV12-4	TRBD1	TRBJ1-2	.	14	TGTGCCAGCAATTCAGGGGGCGCGAGTTATGGCTACACCTTC	CASNSGGASYGYTF
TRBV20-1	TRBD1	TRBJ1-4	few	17	TGCAGTGCTAGAATACCGGGACAGGGGGCTTCGGGGGAAAAACTGTTTTTT	CSARIPGQGASGEKLFF
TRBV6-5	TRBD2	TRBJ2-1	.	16	TGTGCCAGCAGTTACAGGAGCGGGAGGGCCGGCAATGAGCAGTTCTTC	CASSYRSGRAGNEQFF
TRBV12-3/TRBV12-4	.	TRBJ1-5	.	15	TGTGCCAGCAGTCCCGGGACATATAGCAATCAGCCCCAGCATTTT	CASSPGTYSNQPQHF
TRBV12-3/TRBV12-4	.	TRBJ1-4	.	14	TGTGCCAGCACCTGGGGAGGAGGAAATGAAAAACTGTTTTTT	CASTWGGGNEKLFF
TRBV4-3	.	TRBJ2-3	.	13	TGCGCCAGCAGCCAACAGGGGACAGATACGCAGTATTTT	CASSQQGTDTQYF
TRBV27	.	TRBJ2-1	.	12	TGTGCCAGCAGTATCCTCGGGGATGAGCAGTTCTTC	CASSILGDEQFF
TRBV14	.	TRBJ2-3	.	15	TGTGCCAGCAGCCAGCCGGGACGAGGCACAGATACGCAGTATTTT	CASSQPGRGTDTQYF
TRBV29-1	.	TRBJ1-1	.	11	TGCAGCGTTGGAAGCGGGACTGAAGCTTTCTTT	CSVGSGTEAFF
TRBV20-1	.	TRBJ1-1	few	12	TGCAGTGCTAGGGAGTTGAACACTGAAGCTTTCTTT	CSARELNTEAFF
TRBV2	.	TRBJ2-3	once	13	TGTGCCAGCAGTGATGGAGGCTCAGATACGCAGTATTTT	CASSDGGSDTQYF
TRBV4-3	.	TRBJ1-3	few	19	TGCGCCAGCAGCCAAGCAACCAGGCCTAACCTGGGCCCTGGAAACACCATATATTTT	CASSQATRPNLGPGNTIYF
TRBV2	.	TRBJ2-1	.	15	TGTGCCAGCAGCGGTACTAGACAGTCCTACAATGAGCAGTTCTTC	CASSGTRQSYNEQFF